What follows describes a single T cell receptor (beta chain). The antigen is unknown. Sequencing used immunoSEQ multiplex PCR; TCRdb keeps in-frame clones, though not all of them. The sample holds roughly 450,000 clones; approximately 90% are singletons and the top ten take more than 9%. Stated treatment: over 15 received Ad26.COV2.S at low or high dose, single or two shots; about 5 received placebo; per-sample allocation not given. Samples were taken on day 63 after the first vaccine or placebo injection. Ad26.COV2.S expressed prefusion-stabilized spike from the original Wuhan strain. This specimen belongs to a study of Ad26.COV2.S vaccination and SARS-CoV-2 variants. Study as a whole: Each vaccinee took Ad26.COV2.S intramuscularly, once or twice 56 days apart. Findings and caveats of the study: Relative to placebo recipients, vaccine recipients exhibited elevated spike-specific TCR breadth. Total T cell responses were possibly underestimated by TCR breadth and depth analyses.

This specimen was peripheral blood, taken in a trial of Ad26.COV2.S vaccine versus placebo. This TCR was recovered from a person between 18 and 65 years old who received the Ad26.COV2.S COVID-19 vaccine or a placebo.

The CDR3 DNA reads as TGTGCTAGTGGTTTGGTACTTGTCGGGAGGTTTTACAATGAGCAGTTCTTC. Translating gives CASGLVLVGRFYNEQFF. The chain combines TRBV12-5 with TRBJ2-1, with 7 bases matching TRBD2. V dropped 0 bases and J dropped 4; count of bases not matched to a gene: 9. From germline, CDR1 is LGHNT and CDR2 FRNRAP. The CDR3 consists of 17 residues.